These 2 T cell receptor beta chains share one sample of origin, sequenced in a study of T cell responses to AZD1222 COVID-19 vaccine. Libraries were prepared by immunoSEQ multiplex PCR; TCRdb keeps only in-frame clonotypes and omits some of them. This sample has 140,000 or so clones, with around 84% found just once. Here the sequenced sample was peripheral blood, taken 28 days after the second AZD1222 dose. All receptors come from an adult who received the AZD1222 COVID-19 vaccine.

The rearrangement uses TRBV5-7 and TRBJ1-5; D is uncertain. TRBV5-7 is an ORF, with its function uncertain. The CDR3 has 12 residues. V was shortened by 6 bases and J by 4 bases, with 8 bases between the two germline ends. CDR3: CASIGRNQPQHF. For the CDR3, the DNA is TGTGCCAGCATCGGACGGAATCAGCCCCAGCATTTT.

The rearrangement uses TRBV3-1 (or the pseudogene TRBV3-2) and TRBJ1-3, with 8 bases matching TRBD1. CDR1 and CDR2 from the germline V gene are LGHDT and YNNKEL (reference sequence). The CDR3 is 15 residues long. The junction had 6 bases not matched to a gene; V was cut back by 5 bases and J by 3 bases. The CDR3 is CASSFGTGGGNTIYF. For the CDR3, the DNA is TGTGCCAGCAGCTTCGGGACAGGTGGTGGAAACACCATATATTTT.